This is a list of T cell receptor beta chains from one sample in a study of T cells in Graves' hyperthyroidism and ophthalmopathy. MiXCR was run by TCRdb on the multiplex PCR reads, yielding one entry per CDR3 protein. The data show about 720,000 distinct CDR3 sequences, roughly 17% seen once. Specimen: blood. All receptors derive from a young man with Graves' hyperthyroidism. CDR3s include the opening cysteine and the closing phenylalanine or tryptophan. A D gene is named only where the DNA matches it firmly. Not all rows give a size; the values are once, few, many and, for expanded clones, a class.

NA | TRBJ2-5 | TRBV6-1 | TRBD1 | 15 | TGTGCCACCAGGGGGATTCGGGGTCCGGGAGAGACCCAGTACTTC | CATRGIRGPGETQYF
NA | TRBJ2-7 | TRBV20-1 | NA | 14 | TGCAGTGCAGCAGCGGAGGCATGGTCCTACGAGCAGTACTTC | CSAAAEAWSYEQYF
NA | TRBJ1-2 | TRBV7-2 | NA | 14 | TGTGCCAGCAGCTTAGGGGCCGGGGCCCATGGCTACACCTTC | CASSLGAGAHGYTF
NA | TRBJ1-5 | TRBV27 | NA | 14 | TGTGCCAGCAGTTTGGGACCGATGAATCAGCCCCAGCATTTT | CASSLGPMNQPQHF
many | TRBJ2-7 | TRBV6-1 | TRBD2 | 15 | TGTGCCAGCAGCGTGACTAGCGGGGGTACCTACGAGCAGTACTTC | CASSVTSGGTYEQYF
many | TRBJ2-5 | TRBV7-3 | NA | 14 | TGTGCCAGCAGCCCCCCGGCGGTTCAAGAGACCCAGTACTTC | CASSPPAVQETQYF
NA | TRBJ2-1 | TRBV30 | NA | 14 | TGTGCCTGGAGGTCCAGCACCTACTACAATGAGCAGTTCTTC | CAWRSSTYYNEQFF
few | TRBJ2-7 | TRBV29-1 | TRBD1 | 13 | TGCAGCGTTGTTGGGACAGGGGTCGCCGAGCAGTACTTC | CSVVGTGVAEQYF
NA | TRBJ2-1 | TRBV20-1 | NA | 13 | TGCAGTGCTAATAGGGTCATCCGGAATGAGCAGTTCTTC | CSANRVIRNEQFF
many | TRBJ2-7 | TRBV20-1 | TRBD2 | 15 | TGCAGTGCTGGGGGAGCGGGAGGGTTTTCCTACGAGCAGTACTTC | CSAGGAGGFSYEQYF
many | TRBJ1-5 | TRBV12-3/TRBV12-4 | NA | 14 | TGTGCCAGCAGTTTCGGGCAGCACAATCAGCCCCAGCATTTT | CASSFGQHNQPQHF
NA | TRBJ1-1 | TRBV4-1 | NA | 13 | TGCGCCAGCAGCCCCCTTCCAAGGACTGAAGCTTTCTTT | CASSPLPRTEAFF
NA | TRBJ2-5 | TRBV7-2 | NA | 12 | TGTGCCAGCAGCTTAGCGGAAGGATCCCAGTACTTC | CASSLAEGSQYF
many | TRBJ2-3 | TRBV6-1 | NA | 15 | TGTGCCAGCAGTTTATACGGCGTGAGCACAGATACGCAGTATTTT | CASSLYGVSTDTQYF
many | TRBJ2-3 | TRBV20-1 | NA | 15 | TGCAGTGCTAGAGATCAAAAAGCGCCCACAGATACGCAGTATTTT | CSARDQKAPTDTQYF
many | TRBJ2-3 | TRBV5-6 | TRBD2 | 17 | TGTGCCAGCAGCCCTTGGACTAGCGGTCGTAGCACAGATACGCAGTATTTT | CASSPWTSGRSTDTQYF
NA | TRBJ1-2 | TRBV20-1 | NA | 14 | TGCAGTGCTAGAGACGGTGAAACTAACTATGGCTACACCTTC | CSARDGETNYGYTF
NA | TRBJ2-2 | TRBV6-2/TRBV6-3 | TRBD1 | 15 | TGTGCCAGCAGAAAACAGGGGGGGAACACCGGGGAGCTGTTTTTT | CASRKQGGNTGELFF
many | TRBJ2-7 | TRBV7-2 | NA | 13 | TGTGCCAGCAGCTCCCGGGGGTGGCACGAGCAGTACTTC | CASSSRGWHEQYF
many | TRBJ2-1 | TRBV6-1 | TRBD2 | 15 | TGTGCCAGCAGCCCACCCAGGACTAGGGGTAGAGAGCAGTTCTTC | CASSPPRTRGREQFF
NA | TRBJ1-6 | TRBV6-5 | NA | 12 | TGTGCCAGCAGTTACAAAAATTCACCCCTCCACTTT | CASSYKNSPLHF
few | TRBJ2-2 | TRBV9 | NA | 14 | TGTGCCAGCAGCGCCCGCTCGTACACCGGGGAGCTGTTTTTT | CASSARSYTGELFF
NA | TRBJ1-3 | TRBV27 | TRBD1 | 14 | TGTGCCAGCAGTTTGAACAGGGGTGGAAACGCCATATATTTT | CASSLNRGGNAIYF
NA | TRBJ2-1 | TRBV7-9 | TRBD2 | 15 | TGTGCCAGCAGCTTTGGAGCGGGAAGGTACAATGAGCAGTTCTTC | CASSFGAGRYNEQFF
many | TRBJ2-3 | TRBV27 | TRBD2 | 17 | TGTGCCAGCAGTCCCCTAGGACTAGCGGGCCCCACAGATACGCAGTATTTT | CASSPLGLAGPTDTQYF
NA | TRBJ2-7 | TRBV3-1 | NA | 14 | TGTGCCAGCAGCCAGTTTAGACACAGGGACGAGCAGTACTTC | CASSQFRHRDEQYF
many | TRBJ2-7 | TRBV7-9 | TRBD2 | 16 | TGTGCCAGCAGCTCTTCCAGCGGGAGGGCCAACTACGAGCAGTACTTC | CASSSSSGRANYEQYF
many | TRBJ2-7 | TRBV9 | TRBD2 | 15 | TGTGCCAGCAGCGTAGGAAGCGGGAGAACCTACGAGCAGTACTTC | CASSVGSGRTYEQYF
few | TRBJ2-1 | TRBV2 | TRBD1 | 11 | TGTGCCAGCAGTGAAGAGGGGGCAGAGTTCTTC | CASSEEGAEFF
many | TRBJ1-1 | TRBV3-1 | NA | 16 | TGTGCCAGCAGCCCGCGTGGGGGGTACTTGAACACTGAAGCTTTCTTT | CASSPRGGYLNTEAFF
NA | TRBJ2-2 | TRBV28 | TRBD2 | 13 | TGTGCCGAAAGCGGGGGTAACACCGGGGAGCTGTTTTTT | CAESGGNTGELFF
few | TRBJ1-1 | TRBV5-6 | NA | 14 | TGTGCCAGCAGCTTGTTAGGCAGAGGCACTGAAGCTTTCTTT | CASSLLGRGTEAFF
many | TRBJ2-7 | TRBV28 | TRBD1 | 16 | TGTGCCAGCAGTCCTAAAGGGGGCTCGTCCTTTTACGAGCAGTACTTC | CASSPKGGSSFYEQYF
NA | TRBJ2-1 | TRBV7-3 | NA | 16 | TGTGCCAGCAGCGTCGGAGGGGGCAGAAGAGGCAATGAGCAGTTCTTC | CASSVGGGRRGNEQFF
many | TRBJ2-3 | TRBV11-1 | TRBD2 | 15 | TGTGCCAGCAGCGTCGGGACTAGCGACACAGATACGCAGTATTTT | CASSVGTSDTDTQYF
few | TRBJ1-5 | TRBV30 | NA | 16 | TGTGCCTGGAGCCCTTCTCAGTATAGCGGCAATCAGCCCCAGCATTTT | CAWSPSQYSGNQPQHF
NA | TRBJ1-1 | TRBV20-1 | NA | 12 | TGCAGTGCAGAGGGGAGAGGCACTGAAGCTTTCTTT | CSAEGRGTEAFF
many | TRBJ1-5 | TRBV20-1 | NA | 13 | TGCAGTGCTAGAGAGGTTTCAGCTCAGCCCCAGCATTTT | CSAREVSAQPQHF
many | TRBJ1-3 | TRBV20-1 | TRBD1 | 14 | TGCAGTGCTACAGGGGGTAAAGCTGGAAACACCATATATTTT | CSATGGKAGNTIYF
NA | TRBJ1-1 | TRBV6-2/TRBV6-3 | NA | 16 | TGTGCCAGCAGTTACCAAGCCGGGACCGGTAACACTGAAGCTTTCTTT | CASSYQAGTGNTEAFF
few | TRBJ2-1 | TRBV3-1 | NA | 14 | TGTGCCAGCACCCTAGGAGGGGGAAGGAATGAGCAGTTCTTC | CASTLGGGRNEQFF
few | TRBJ2-2 | TRBV9 | TRBD2 | 18 | TGTGCCAGCAGCGGCCACCCAGCGGGGGCCCTCAGGACCGGGGAGCTGTTTTTT | CASSGHPAGALRTGELFF
many | TRBJ1-1 | TRBV7-2 | TRBD1 | 15 | TGTGCCAGCAGCTCTCAGACAGGGCTAAACACTGAAGCTTTCTTT | CASSSQTGLNTEAFF
few | TRBJ1-3 | TRBV6-2/TRBV6-3 | NA | 14 | TGTGCCAGCAGTAAGGACAGCTCTGGAAACACCATATATTTT | CASSKDSSGNTIYF
NA | TRBJ2-3 | TRBV29-1 | NA | 12 | TGCAGCGTTGGGGACCTCACAGATACGCAGTATTTT | CSVGDLTDTQYF
many | TRBJ1-1 | TRBV30 | NA | 13 | TGTGCCTGGAGCGTGGGGAGAGCCACTGAAGCTTTCTTT | CAWSVGRATEAFF
few | TRBJ2-5 | TRBV6-1 | TRBD1 | 14 | TGTGCCAGCAGGAACGGCGCTGGACAGGGAACCCAGTACTTC | CASRNGAGQGTQYF
NA | TRBJ1-2 | TRBV28 | NA | 15 | TGTGCCAGCAGGTCCGGGGCCCTGTCTAACTATGGCTACACCTTC | CASRSGALSNYGYTF
few | TRBJ2-3 | TRBV7-9 | NA | 16 | TGTGCCAGCAGCCCCCGAGGGGACTCTCGCACAGATACGCAGTATTTT | CASSPRGDSRTDTQYF
NA | TRBJ2-5 | TRBV28 | TRBD1 | 14 | TGTGCCAGCAGTTTCTATGACAGGGTAGAGACCCAGTACTTC | CASSFYDRVETQYF
many | TRBJ1-2 | TRBV28 | NA | 14 | TGTGCCAGCAGTTCAGGGGTTCATGGCTATGGCTACACCTTC | CASSSGVHGYGYTF
NA | TRBJ2-4 | TRBV6-1 | NA | 14 | TGTGCCAGCAGAGAACCCGGGACCCAAAACATTCAGTACTTC | CASREPGTQNIQYF
few | TRBJ2-2 | TRBV28 | TRBD1 | 16 | TGTGCCAGCAGTTTGGCTGAGACAGGGTCGACCGGGGAGCTGTCTTTT | CASSLAETGSTGELSF
NA | TRBJ1-6 | TRBV9 | NA | 14 | TGTGCCAGCAGCACCCCGGGTTTTCGGTCACCCCTCCACTTT | CASSTPGFRSPLHF
once | TRBJ1-5 | TRBV27 | TRBD1 | 16 | TGTGCCAGCAGTCCCTCTGCCAGGGGGCGAGGTCAGCCCCAGCATTTT | CASSPSARGRGQPQHF
many | TRBJ2-4 | TRBV12-3/TRBV12-4 | NA | 15 | TGTGCCAGCAGTGCTAGGCGTGGGCGTTGGGACATTCAGTACTTC | CASSARRGRWDIQYF
few | TRBJ2-1 | TRBV7-9 | NA | 16 | TGTGCCAGCAGCTTACCCCAGGGGTCGGGGTACAATGAGCAGTTCTTC | CASSLPQGSGYNEQFF